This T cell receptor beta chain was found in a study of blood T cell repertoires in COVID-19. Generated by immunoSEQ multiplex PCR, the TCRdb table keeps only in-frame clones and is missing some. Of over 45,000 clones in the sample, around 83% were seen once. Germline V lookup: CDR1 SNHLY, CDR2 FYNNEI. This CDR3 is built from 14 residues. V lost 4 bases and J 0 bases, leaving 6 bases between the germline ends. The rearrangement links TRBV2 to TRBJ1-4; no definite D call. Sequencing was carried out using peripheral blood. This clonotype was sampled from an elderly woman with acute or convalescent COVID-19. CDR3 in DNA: TGTGCCAGCAGTGGAGATGCAACTAATGAAAAACTGTTTTTT. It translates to CASSGDATNEKLFF.